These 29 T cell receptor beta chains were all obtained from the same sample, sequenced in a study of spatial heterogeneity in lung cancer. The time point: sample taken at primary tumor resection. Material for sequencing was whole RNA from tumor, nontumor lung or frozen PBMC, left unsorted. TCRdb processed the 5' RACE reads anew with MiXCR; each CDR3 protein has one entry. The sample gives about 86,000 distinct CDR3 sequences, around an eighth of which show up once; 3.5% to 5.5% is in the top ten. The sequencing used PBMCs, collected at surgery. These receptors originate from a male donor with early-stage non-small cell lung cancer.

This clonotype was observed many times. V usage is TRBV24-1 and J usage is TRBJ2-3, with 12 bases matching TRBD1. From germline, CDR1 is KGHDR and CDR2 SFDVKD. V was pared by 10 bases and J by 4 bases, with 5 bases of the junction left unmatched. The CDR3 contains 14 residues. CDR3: CATSGTGGADTQYF. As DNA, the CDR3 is TGTGCCACGTCCGGGACAGGGGGCGCAGATACGCAGTATTTT.

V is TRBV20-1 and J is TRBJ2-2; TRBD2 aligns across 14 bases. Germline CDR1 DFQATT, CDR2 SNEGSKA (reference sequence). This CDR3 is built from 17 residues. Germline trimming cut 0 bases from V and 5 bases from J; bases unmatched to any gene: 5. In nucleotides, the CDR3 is TGCAGTGCTAGAGATTCGAGACTAGCGGGGGGGACCGGGGAGCTGTTTTTT. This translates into CSARDSRLAGGTGELFF.

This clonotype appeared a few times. CDR3 protein: CASSFQGRGGELFF. Written as DNA, the CDR3 is TGTGCCAGCAGTTTTCAGGGGCGGGGCGGGGAGCTGTTTTTT. The chain uses TRBV6-2 or TRBV6-3 and TRBJ2-2; D tentatively reads TRBD1 or TRBD2 (6 bases each). CDR3 length: 14 residues. Per germline, CDR1 MNHEY and CDR2 SVGEGT. V was pared by 4 bases and J by 7 bases, with 13 bases between.

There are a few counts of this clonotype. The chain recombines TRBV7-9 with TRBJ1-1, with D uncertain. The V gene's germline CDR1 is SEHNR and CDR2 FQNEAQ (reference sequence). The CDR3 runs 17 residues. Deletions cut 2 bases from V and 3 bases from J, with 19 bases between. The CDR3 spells CASSLWLSAGSHTEAFF. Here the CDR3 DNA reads TGTGCCAGCAGCTTATGGCTCAGTGCGGGTAGTCACACTGAAGCTTTCTTT. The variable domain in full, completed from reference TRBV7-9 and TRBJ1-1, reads DTGVSQNPRHKITKRGQNVTFRCDPISEHNRLYWYRQTLGQGPEFLTYFQNEAQLEKSRLLSDRFSAERPKGSFSTLEIQRTEQGDSAMYLCASSLWLSAGSHTEAFFGQGTRLTVV.

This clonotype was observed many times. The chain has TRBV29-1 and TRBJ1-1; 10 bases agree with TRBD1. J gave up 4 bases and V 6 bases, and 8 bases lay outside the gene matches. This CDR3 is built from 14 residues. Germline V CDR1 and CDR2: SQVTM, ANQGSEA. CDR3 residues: CSVGRTGGSTEAFF. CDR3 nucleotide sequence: TGCAGCGTGGGGCGGACAGGGGGGAGCACTGAAGCTTTCTTT.

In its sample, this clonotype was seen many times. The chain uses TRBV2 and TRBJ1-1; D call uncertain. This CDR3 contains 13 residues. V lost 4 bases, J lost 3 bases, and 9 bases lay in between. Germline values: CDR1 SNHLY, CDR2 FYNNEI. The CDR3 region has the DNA TGTGCCAGCAGTGTAAACGGGTACACTGAAGCTTTCTTT. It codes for CASSVNGYTEAFF.

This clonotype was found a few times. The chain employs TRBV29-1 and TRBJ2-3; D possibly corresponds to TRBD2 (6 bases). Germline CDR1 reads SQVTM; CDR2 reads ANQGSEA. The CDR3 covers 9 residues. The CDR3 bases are TGCAGTGGGGGGGATACGCAGTATTTT. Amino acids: CSGGDTQYF.

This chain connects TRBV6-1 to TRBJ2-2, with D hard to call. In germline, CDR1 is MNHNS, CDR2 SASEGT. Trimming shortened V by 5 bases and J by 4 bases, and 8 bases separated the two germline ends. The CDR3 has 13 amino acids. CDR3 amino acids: CASSPGFTGELFF. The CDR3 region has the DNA TGTGCCAGCAGTCCGGGCTTCACCGGGGAGCTGTTTTTT.

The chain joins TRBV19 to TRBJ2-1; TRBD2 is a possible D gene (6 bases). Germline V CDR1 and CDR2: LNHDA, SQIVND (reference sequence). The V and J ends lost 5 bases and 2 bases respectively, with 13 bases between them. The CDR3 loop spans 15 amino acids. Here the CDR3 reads CASSFSSGPYNEQFF. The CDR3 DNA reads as TGTGCCAGTAGTTTTAGTAGCGGCCCCTACAATGAGCAGTTCTTC. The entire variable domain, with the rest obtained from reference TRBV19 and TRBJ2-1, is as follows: DGGITQSPKYLFRKEGQNVTLSCEQNLNHDAMYWYRQDPGQGLRLIYYSQIVNDFQKGDIAEGYSVSREKKESFPLTVTSAQKNPTAFYLCASSFSSGPYNEQFFGPGTRLTVL.

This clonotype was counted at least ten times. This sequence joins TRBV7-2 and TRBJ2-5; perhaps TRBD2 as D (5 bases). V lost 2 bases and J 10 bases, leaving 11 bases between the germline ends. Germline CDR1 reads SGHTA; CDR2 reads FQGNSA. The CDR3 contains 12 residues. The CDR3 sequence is CASSLTRSHQYF. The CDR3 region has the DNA TGTGCCAGCAGCTTAACTAGATCCCACCAGTACTTC.

The CDR3 nucleotides read TGCAGCGTTGACAAGGGCCCGAACACCGGGGAGCTGTTTTTT. Translation: CSVDKGPNTGELFF. V and J are TRBV29-1 and TRBJ2-2; D remains ambiguous. The length of the CDR3 is 14 residues. Germline V gene lookup returns CDR1 SQVTM and CDR2 ANQGSEA. V lost 3 bases and J 0 bases, leaving 8 bases between the germline ends.

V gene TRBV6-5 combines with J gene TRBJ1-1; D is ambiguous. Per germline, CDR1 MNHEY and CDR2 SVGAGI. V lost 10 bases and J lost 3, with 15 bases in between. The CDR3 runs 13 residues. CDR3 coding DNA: TGTGCCACCGCAGGACCCTTGGACACTGAAGCTTTCTTT. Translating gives CATAGPLDTEAFF.

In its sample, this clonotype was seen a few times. Here the CDR3 DNA reads TGTGCCAGCTCACCGTCCTCCAACTCCTACGAGCAGTACTTC. Protein product: CASSPSSNSYEQYF. The chain uses TRBV18 and TRBJ2-7, with no clear D. The CDR3 is 14 amino acids. The V and J ends lost 3 bases and 0 bases respectively, with 9 bases between them. Germline V gene data show CDR1 as KGHSH and CDR2 as LQKENI.

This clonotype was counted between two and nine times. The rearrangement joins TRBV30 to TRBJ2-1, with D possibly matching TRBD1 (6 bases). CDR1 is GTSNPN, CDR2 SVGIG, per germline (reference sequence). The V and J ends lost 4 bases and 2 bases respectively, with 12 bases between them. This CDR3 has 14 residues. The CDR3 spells CAWNSGVTYNEQFF. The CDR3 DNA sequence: TGTGCCTGGAATTCAGGGGTCACCTACAATGAGCAGTTCTTC.

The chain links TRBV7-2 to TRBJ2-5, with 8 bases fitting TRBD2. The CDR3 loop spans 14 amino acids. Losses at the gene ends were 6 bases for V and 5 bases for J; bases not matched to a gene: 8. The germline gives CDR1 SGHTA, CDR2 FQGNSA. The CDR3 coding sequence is TGTGCCAGCAGAAACCTCGGGAGGGTCGAGACCCAGTACTTC. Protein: CASRNLGRVETQYF. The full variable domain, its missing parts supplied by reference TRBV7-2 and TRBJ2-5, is GAGVSQSPSNKVTEKGKDVELRCDPISGHTALYWYRQSLGQGLEFLIYFQGNSAPDKSGLPSDRFSAERTGGSVSTLTIQRTQQEDSAVYLCASRNLGRVETQYFGPGTRLLVL.

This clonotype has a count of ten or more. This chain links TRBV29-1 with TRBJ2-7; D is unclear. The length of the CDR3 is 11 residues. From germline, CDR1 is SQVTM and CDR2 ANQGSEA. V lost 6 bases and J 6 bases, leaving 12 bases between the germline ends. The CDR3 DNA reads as TGCAGCGTCGGTGACGGTGCCGAGCAGTACTTC. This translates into CSVGDGAEQYF.

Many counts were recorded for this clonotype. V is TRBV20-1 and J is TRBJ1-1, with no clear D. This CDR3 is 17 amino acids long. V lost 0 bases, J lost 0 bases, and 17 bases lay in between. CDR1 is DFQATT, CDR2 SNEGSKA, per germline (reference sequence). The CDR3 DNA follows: TGCAGTGCTAGAGACTCCTCCAGGATAATCATGAACACTGAAGCTTTCTTT. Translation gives CSARDSSRIIMNTEAFF.

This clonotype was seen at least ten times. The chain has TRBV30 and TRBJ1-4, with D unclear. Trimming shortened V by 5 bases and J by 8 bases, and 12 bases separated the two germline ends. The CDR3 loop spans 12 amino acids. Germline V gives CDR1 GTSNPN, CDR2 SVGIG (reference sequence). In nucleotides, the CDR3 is TGTGCCTGGGGCCCCGGAGGCGAAAAACTGTTTTTT. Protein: CAWGPGGEKLFF.

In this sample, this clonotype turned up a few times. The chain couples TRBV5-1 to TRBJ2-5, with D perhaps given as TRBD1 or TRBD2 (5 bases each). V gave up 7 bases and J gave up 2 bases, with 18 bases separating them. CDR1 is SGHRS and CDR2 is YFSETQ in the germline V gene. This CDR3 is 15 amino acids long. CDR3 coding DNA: TGCGCCAGCTTCCTGGGCGGGCAGGGACAAGAGACCCAGTACTTC. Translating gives CASFLGGQGQETQYF.

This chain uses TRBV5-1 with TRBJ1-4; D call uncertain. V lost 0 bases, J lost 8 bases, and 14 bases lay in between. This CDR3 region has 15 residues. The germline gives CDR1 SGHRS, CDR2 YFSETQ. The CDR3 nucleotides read TGCGCCAGCAGCTTGGAGGGTGGGCAGGTCGAAAAACTGTTTTTT. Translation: CASSLEGGQVEKLFF.

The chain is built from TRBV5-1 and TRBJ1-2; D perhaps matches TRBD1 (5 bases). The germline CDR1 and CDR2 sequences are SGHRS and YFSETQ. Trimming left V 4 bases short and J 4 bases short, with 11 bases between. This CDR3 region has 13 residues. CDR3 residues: CASSLGVSYGYTF. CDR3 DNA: TGCGCCAGCAGCCTAGGGGTCAGCTATGGCTACACCTTC. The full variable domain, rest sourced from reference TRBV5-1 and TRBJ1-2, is KAGVTQTPRYLIKTRGQQVTLSCSPISGHRSVSWYQQTPGQGLQFLFEYFSETQRNKGNFPGRFSGRQFSNSRSEMNVSTLELGDSALYLCASSLGVSYGYTFGSGTRLTVV.

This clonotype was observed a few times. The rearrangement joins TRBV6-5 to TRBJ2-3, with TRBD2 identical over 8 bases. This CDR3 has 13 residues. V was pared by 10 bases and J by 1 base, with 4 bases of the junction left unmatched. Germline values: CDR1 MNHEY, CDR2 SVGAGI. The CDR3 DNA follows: TGTGCCATCTCGACTAGCGGCACAGATACGCAGTATTTT. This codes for CAISTSGTDTQYF.

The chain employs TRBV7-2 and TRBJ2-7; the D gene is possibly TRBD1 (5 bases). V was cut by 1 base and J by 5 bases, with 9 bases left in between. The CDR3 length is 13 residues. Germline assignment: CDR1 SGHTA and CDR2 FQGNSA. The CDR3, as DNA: TGTGCCAGCAGCTTAGTCGCCAGGGACGAGCAGTACTTC. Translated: CASSLVARDEQYF.

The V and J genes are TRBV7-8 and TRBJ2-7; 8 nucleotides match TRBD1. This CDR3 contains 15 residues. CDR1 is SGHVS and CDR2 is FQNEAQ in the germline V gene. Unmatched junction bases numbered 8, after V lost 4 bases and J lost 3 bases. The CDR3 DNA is TGTGCCAGCAGCTCTTCCGGGACAGGCAACTACGAGCAGTACTTC. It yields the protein CASSSSGTGNYEQYF.

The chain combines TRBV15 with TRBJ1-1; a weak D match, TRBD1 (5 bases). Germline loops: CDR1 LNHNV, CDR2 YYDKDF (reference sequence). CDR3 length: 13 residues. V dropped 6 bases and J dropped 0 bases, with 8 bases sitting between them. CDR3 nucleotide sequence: TGTGCCACCAGGGGACGGCTGAACACTGAAGCTTTCTTT. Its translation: CATRGRLNTEAFF.

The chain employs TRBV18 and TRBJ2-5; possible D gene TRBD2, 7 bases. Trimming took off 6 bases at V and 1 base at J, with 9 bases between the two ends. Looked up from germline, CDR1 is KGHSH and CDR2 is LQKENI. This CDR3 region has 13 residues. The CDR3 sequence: CASSGGRQETQYF. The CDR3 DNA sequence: TGTGCCAGCTCCGGGGGGCGCCAAGAGACCCAGTACTTC.

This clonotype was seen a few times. The CDR3 sequence: CASSLGPGEPQHF. CDR3 nucleotide sequence: TGTGCCAGCAGCCTGGGGCCAGGGGAGCCCCAGCATTTT. This chain links TRBV3-1 with TRBJ1-5; D possibly corresponds to TRBD1 (6 bases). CDR1 and CDR2 (germline): LGHDT, YNNKEL (reference sequence). CDR3 length: 13 residues. The germline V and J ends were trimmed by 4 bases and 8 bases, with 12 bases remaining between them.

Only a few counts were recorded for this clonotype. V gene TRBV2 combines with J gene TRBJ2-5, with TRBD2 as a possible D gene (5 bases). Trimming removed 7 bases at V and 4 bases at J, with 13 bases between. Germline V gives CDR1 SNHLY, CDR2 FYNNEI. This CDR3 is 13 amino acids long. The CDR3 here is CASKGASRETQYF. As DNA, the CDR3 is TGTGCCAGCAAGGGAGCTAGCCGAGAGACCCAGTACTTC.

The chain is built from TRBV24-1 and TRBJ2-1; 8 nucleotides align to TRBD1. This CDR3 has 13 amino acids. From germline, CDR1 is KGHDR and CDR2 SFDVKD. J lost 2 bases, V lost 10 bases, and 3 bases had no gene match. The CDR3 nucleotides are TGTGCCACGTCGGGACAGGCCTACAATGAGCAGTTCTTC. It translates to CATSGQAYNEQFF.